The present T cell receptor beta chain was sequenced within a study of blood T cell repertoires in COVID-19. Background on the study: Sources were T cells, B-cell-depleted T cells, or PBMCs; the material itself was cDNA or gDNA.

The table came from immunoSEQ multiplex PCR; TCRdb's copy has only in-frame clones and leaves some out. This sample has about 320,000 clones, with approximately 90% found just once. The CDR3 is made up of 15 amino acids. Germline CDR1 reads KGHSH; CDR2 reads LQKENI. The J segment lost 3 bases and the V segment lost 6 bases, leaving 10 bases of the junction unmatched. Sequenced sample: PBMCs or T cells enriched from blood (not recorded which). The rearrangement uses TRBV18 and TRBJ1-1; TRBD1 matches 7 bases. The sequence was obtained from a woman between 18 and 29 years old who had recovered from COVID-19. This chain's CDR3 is CASSLGQEYYTEAFF. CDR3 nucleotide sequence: TGTGCCAGCTCGCTCGGACAGGAGTACTACACTGAAGCTTTCTTT.